This T cell receptor beta chain was documented in a study of T-cell reconstitution after alpha-beta-depleted transplantation in children. Unique molecular identifiers were used in preparing the TCRbeta library. Each CDR3 protein gets one entry after TCRdb re-called the PCR reads with MiXCR. This sample carries approximately 640,000 distinct CDR3 sequences, around 17% of them seen once, and the ten largest clones take about 1.1%. This clonotype was seen at least ten times. One end of the junction fails to match germline, which may point to a read error. Germline CDR1 LGHNA, CDR2 YSLEER. This CDR3 has 14 residues.

This receptor was obtained from a human donor who donated a stem cell graft to a child with acute myeloid leukemia. The chain is built from TRBV4-3 and TRBJ1-6; TRBD1 agrees at 7 bases. Material: PBMCs from the stem cell graft donor, obtained from the stem cell graft. The CDR3 loop is CASSQALTGQPLAF. In DNA, the CDR3 is TGCGCCAGCAGCCAAGCTTTAACGGGACAGCCCTTAGCTTTT.